This T cell receptor (beta chain) is from a study of T cells after yellow fever vaccination. Overall study results and limits: Among all clonotypes, a small share was observed in both CD4 and CD8 compartments. From the bulk population, abundant clonotypes could contaminate and appear within FACS-sorted repertoires.

The study made its TCR cDNA through 5'RACE template switching. That step introduced a universal primer site along with UMIs. One entry per CDR3 protein, called by TCRdb with MiXCR from the 5' RACE reads. Of some 420,000 distinct CDR3 sequences in the sample, about 19% are singletons; the top ten hold over 15%. Germline values: CDR1 KGHSH, CDR2 LQKENI. CDR3 length: 12 amino acids. Trimming left V 6 bases short and J 11 bases short, with 16 bases between. In the case of this clonotype: Its antigen is undetermined.

This chain uses TRBV18 with TRBJ1-1; D is unclear. The sample here was PBMCs, taken before the yellow fever booster vaccination. The TCR originated in a young man who received the YFV17D yellow fever vaccine. The CDR3 spells CASSPRTEGAFF. The CDR3 region has the DNA TGTGCCAGCTCGCCAAGGACTGAGGGCGCTTTCTTT.